The 30 T cell receptor beta chains reported below all come from one sample, sequenced in a study of cytomegalovirus exposure and HLA in healthy donors. Vbeta (60) and Jbeta (13) primers were used in the PCR. Assay used: immunoSEQ multiplex PCR; TCRdb lists only in-frame clones, some missing. The sample lists about 140,000 clones, around 86% occurring once. Sequencing was carried out using PBMCs. Receptors were obtained from a woman in her 30s in good health and CMV-seronegative.

This clone showed up just once. This rearrangement joins TRBV7-9 to TRBJ2-1; 10 bases match TRBD1. The CDR3 sequence is 15 residues long. V trimming: 3 bases; J trimming: 5 bases; junction bases outside the gene matches: 4. Germline loops: CDR1 SEHNR, CDR2 FQNEAQ (reference sequence). Here the CDR3 DNA reads TGTGCCAGCAGCTTCCCCGGGACAGGGGACAATGAGCAGTTCTTC. This encodes CASSFPGTGDNEQFF.

The V gene is TRBV6-5, the J gene TRBJ1-2; D ambiguous. The CDR3 sequence is 13 residues long. Trimming took off 2 bases at V and 7 bases at J, with 11 bases between the two ends. Germline V gene data show CDR1 as MNHEY and CDR2 as SVGAGI. CDR3 residues: CASSYLGKAGYTF. DNA for the CDR3: TGTGCCAGCAGTTACCTAGGCAAGGCTGGCTACACCTTC.

The chain recombines TRBV30 with TRBJ1-3; the D is unclear. Per germline, CDR1 GTSNPN and CDR2 SVGIG (reference sequence). This CDR3 is 12 amino acids long. V lost 4 bases to trimming and J lost 9 bases, with 13 bases between them. The CDR3 protein is CAWIGGRGTIYF. Here the CDR3 DNA reads TGTGCCTGGATCGGCGGCCGAGGCACCATATATTTT.

The gene calls are TRBV6-5 and TRBJ1-2, with TRBD1 matching over 8 bases. Germline trimming cut 5 bases from V and 6 bases from J; bases unmatched to any gene: 5. The CDR3 sequence is 13 residues long. The germline V gene encodes CDR1 MNHEY and CDR2 SVGAGI. CDR3 nucleotide sequence: TGTGCCAGCAGTCGGACAGGGCGGAATGGCTACACCTTC. Translated: CASSRTGRNGYTF.

This clone was observed once. One end of the junction is discordant with germline, which a read error may explain. V and J are TRBV10-1 and TRBJ2-7, with 10 bases aligning to TRBD1. The CDR3 has 15 amino acids. Germline V gene lookup returns CDR1 WNHNN and CDR2 SYGVQD (reference sequence). In DNA form, the CDR3 reads TGCGTCAGCAGACCCCGGACAGGGGGGGTCTACGAGCAGTACTTC. This encodes CVSRPRTGGVYEQYF.

The V call is TRBV19, the J call TRBJ2-1; TRBD1 aligns across 8 bases. CDR3 length: 13 residues. After removal of 2 bases from V and 7 bases from J, the junction contained 1 base not matched to a gene. Germline lookup yields CDR1 LNHDA and CDR2 SQIVND (reference sequence). CDR3 sequence reads: CASSITGGNEQFF. DNA for the CDR3: TGTGCCAGTAGTATAACAGGGGGTAATGAGCAGTTCTTC.

The V call is TRBV4-1, the J call TRBJ2-5; TRBD2 matches at 8 bases. Looked up from germline, CDR1 is MGHRA and CDR2 is YSYEKL. The CDR3 consists of 16 residues. V gave up 3 bases and J gave up 5 bases; unmatched junction bases: 11. The CDR3 DNA reads as TGCGCCAGCAGCCACGGGAGGGCTAACCTCATTGAGACCCAGTACTTC. Amino acid sequence: CASSHGRANLIETQYF.

This chain uses TRBV10-1 with TRBJ2-2; D is undetermined. The CDR3 length is 14 residues. Looked up from germline, CDR1 is WNHNN and CDR2 is SYGVQD (reference sequence). V gave up 5 bases and J gave up 3 bases, with 10 bases separating them. The CDR3 coding sequence is TGCGCCAGCAGTTCAAATAGTGACACCGGGGAGCTGTTTTTT. Its protein product is CASSSNSDTGELFF.

The J gene is TRBJ2-5, the V gene TRBV5-6, with 8 positions matching TRBD2. Germline values: CDR1 SGHDT, CDR2 YYEEEE. With V trimmed by 1 base and J by 4 bases, 12 bases remained unmatched. CDR3 length: 17 residues. As DNA, the CDR3 is TGTGCCAGCAGCTTGCCCGGGGGGGAAATCCCGCCAGAGACCCAGTACTTC. Its protein product is CASSLPGGEIPPETQYF.

The V and J genes are TRBV7-2 and TRBJ1-1; unclear D gene. The V gene's germline CDR1 is SGHTA and CDR2 FQGNSA. V was pared by 5 bases and J by 3 bases, with 10 bases between. There are 13 residues in the CDR3. CDR3 in amino acids: CASSPQRDTEAFF. The CDR3 DNA reads TGTGCCAGCAGCCCACAGAGGGACACTGAAGCTTTCTTT.

The chain couples TRBV9 to TRBJ2-1; the match to TRBD2 covers 15 bases. CDR3 length equals 14 residues. J was trimmed by 12 bases and V by 3 bases; bases with no gene match: 4. CDR1 is SGDLS, CDR2 YYNGEE, per germline. DNA for the CDR3: TGTGCCAGCAGCGACGGACTAGCGGGAGGGTTGCAGTTCTTC. This codes for CASSDGLAGGLQFF.

The chain employs TRBV25-1 and TRBJ2-3; the D gene is possibly TRBD1 (5 bases). Germline V gene sequence: CDR1 MGHDK, CDR2 SYGVNS. The V end lost 1 base, the J end lost 0 bases, and 5 bases lay between the germline ends. The CDR3 contains 14 residues. The CDR3 spells CASSEWGSTDTQYF. CDR3 DNA: TGTGCCAGCAGTGAATGGGGCAGCACAGATACGCAGTATTTT.

This rearrangement joins TRBV25-1 to TRBJ2-7; 10 nucleotides line up with TRBD2. This CDR3 region has 14 residues. With V trimmed by 6 bases and J by 2 bases, 4 bases remained unmatched. The V gene's germline CDR1 is MGHDK and CDR2 SYGVNS. The CDR3 spells CASSIAGGPYEQYF. The CDR3 bases are TGTGCCAGCAGCATAGCGGGGGGCCCCTACGAGCAGTACTTC.

The chain has TRBV6-1 and TRBJ2-2; 12 nucleotides agree with TRBD1. This CDR3 region has 15 residues. Germline loops: CDR1 MNHNS, CDR2 SASEGT. V lost 6 bases and J lost 3; bases outside the gene matches: 2. The CDR3 DNA follows: TGTGCCAGCAGCGGGACAGGGGGCTACACCGGGGAGCTGTTTTTT. Translating it yields CASSGTGGYTGELFF.

This chain uses TRBV4-1 with TRBJ2-7, with 7 bases lining up with TRBD1. J lost 4 bases, V lost 3 bases, and 6 bases had no gene match. Germline V CDR1 and CDR2: MGHRA, YSYEKL. CDR3 size: 14 residues. Here the CDR3 DNA reads TGCGCCAGCAGCCAGGATCGCAGGGGGTACGAGCAGTACTTC. Translating gives CASSQDRRGYEQYF.

The sample holds one count of this clone. V gene TRBV27 combines with J gene TRBJ2-2; D gene ambiguous. Germline CDR1 and CDR2: MNHEY and SMNVEV (reference sequence). V was trimmed by 4 bases and J by 4 bases, leaving 13 bases between them. This CDR3 is built from 15 residues. The CDR3 loop is CASSWALRITGELFF. Written as DNA, the CDR3 is TGTGCCAGCAGTTGGGCTCTACGGATCACCGGGGAGCTGTTTTTT.

The rearrangement uses TRBV7-9 and TRBJ1-2; D remains ambiguous. V was trimmed by 5 bases and J by 2 bases, leaving 18 bases between them. Looked up from germline, CDR1 is SEHNR and CDR2 is FQNEAQ (reference sequence). There are 16 residues in the CDR3. The CDR3 DNA reads as TGTGCCAGCAGCCGATCTGGGTTTGCGGGAAACTATGGCTACACCTTC. Protein product: CASSRSGFAGNYGYTF.

V usage is TRBV19 and J usage is TRBJ1-3, with D hard to call. The CDR3 sequence is 15 residues long. Germline V gene data show CDR1 as LNHDA and CDR2 as SQIVND (reference sequence). V lost 7 bases and J 4 bases, leaving 17 bases between the germline ends. For the CDR3, the DNA is TGTGCCAGTACCCCCTCGGCTGGCGGGGGAAACACCATATATTTT. Its protein is CASTPSAGGGNTIYF.

V gene TRBV10-3 combines with J gene TRBJ2-6; 7 bases are shared with TRBD1. V was clipped by 3 bases and J by 3 bases; unmatched bases: 8. Germline V CDR1 and CDR2: ENHRY, SYGVKD. The CDR3 length is 17 residues. CDR3 coding DNA: TGTGCCATCAGTGACCCCGACAGGGTCTTTGGGGCCAACGTCCTGACTTTC. Translation: CAISDPDRVFGANVLTF.

V is TRBV28 and J is TRBJ1-1; D perhaps matches TRBD1 (6 bases). The length of the CDR3 is 14 residues. Germline loops: CDR1 MDHEN, CDR2 SYDVKM. V lost 2 bases and J lost 3, with 10 bases in between. The CDR3 sequence: CASSLAGAYTEAFF. DNA of the CDR3: TGTGCCAGCAGTTTAGCAGGGGCGTACACTGAAGCTTTCTTT.

To note about this clone: Compared with germline, one end of the junction differs, possibly owing to a read error. The chain joins TRBV7-9 to TRBJ2-6; D is possibly TRBD1 (5 bases). The CDR3 extends over 16 amino acids. Germline V gives CDR1 SEHNR, CDR2 FQNEAQ (reference sequence). The CDR3: CASSHETGSGANVLTF. In DNA form, the CDR3 reads TGCGCCAGCAGCCATGAAACAGGCTCTGGGGCCAACGTCCTGACTTTC. The full variable domain, rest sourced from reference TRBV7-9 and TRBJ2-6, is DTGVSQNPRHKITKRGQNVTFRCDPISEHNRLYWYRQTLGQGPEFLTYFQNEAQLEKSRLLSDRFSAERPKGSFSTLEIQRTEQGDSAMYLCASSHETGSGANVLTFGAGSRLTVL.

This chain connects TRBV29-1 to TRBJ2-2; the D is unclear. Looked up from germline, CDR1 is SQVTM and CDR2 is ANQGSEA. The CDR3 has 12 residues. V lost 4 bases and J lost 1, with 4 bases in between. DNA for the CDR3: TGCAGCGTTGTTAAGAACACCGGGGAGCTGTTTTTT. Amino acid sequence: CSVVKNTGELFF.

This chain connects TRBV5-1 to TRBJ1-1, with D unclear. Germline V gene lookup returns CDR1 SGHRS and CDR2 YFSETQ. The CDR3 contains 17 residues. V lost 0 bases to trimming and J lost 1 base, with 16 bases between them. The CDR3 reads CASSLAMAAEENTEAFF. The CDR3 nucleotides are TGCGCCAGCAGCTTGGCAATGGCCGCGGAAGAGAACACTGAAGCTTTCTTT.

This sequence joins TRBV4-2 and TRBJ2-1; TRBD1 matches at 8 bases. Germline V gene lookup returns CDR1 LGHNA and CDR2 YNFKEQ. The CDR3 is made up of 15 amino acids. V was clipped by 1 base and J by 6 bases; unmatched bases: 5. As DNA, the CDR3 is TGTGCCAGCAGCCAAGCATTCACAGGGGGCAATGAGCAGTTCTTC. Translated: CASSQAFTGGNEQFF.

Points on this clone: This CDR3 fails to terminate in the conserved phenylalanine or tryptophan, so it likely reflects a read error. This rearrangement joins TRBV28 to TRBJ1-2; D is perhaps TRBD1 (6 bases). V gave up 6 bases and J gave up 5 bases, with 13 bases separating them. The CDR3 runs 13 residues. In germline, CDR1 is MDHEN, CDR2 SYDVKM. CDR3 bases: TGTGCCAGCAGCCGGACAGTCTGGTATGGCTACACCCTC. This translates into CASSRTVWYGYTL.

The CDR3 nucleotides read TGCGCCAGCAGCCCGGGACTAGCCCGCTTCTCCTACGAGCAGTACTTC. This encodes CASSPGLARFSYEQYF. The chain uses TRBV5-1 and TRBJ2-7, with 9 bases aligning to TRBD2. Per the germline V gene, CDR1 is SGHRS and CDR2 is YFSETQ. This CDR3 contains 16 residues. V shed 4 bases and J 0 bases; nucleotides not matched to a gene: 8.

This clone was seen only a few times. This chain connects TRBV2 to TRBJ1-5, with a weak D call TRBD1 (5 bases). The ends were cut back, 4 bases at V and 5 bases at J, with 12 bases in the middle. The length of the CDR3 is 14 residues. From germline, CDR1 is SNHLY and CDR2 FYNNEI. DNA for the CDR3: TGTGCCAGCAGTGTAAGCAGGGAATATCAGCCCCAGCATTTT. Translated, it gives CASSVSREYQPQHF. Based on the CDR3 plus reference TRBV2 and TRBJ1-5, the full variable domain is EPEVTQTPSHQVTQMGQEVILRCVPISNHLYFYWYRQILGQKVEFLVSFYNNEISEKSEIFDDQFSVERPDGSNFTLKIRSTKLEDSAMYFCASSVSREYQPQHFGDGTRLSIL.

The J gene is TRBJ2-7, the V gene TRBV29-1; 11 bases map to TRBD2. CDR1 is SQVTM, CDR2 ANQGSEA, per germline. V was clipped by 6 bases and J by 2 bases; unmatched bases: 3. CDR3 length: 13 amino acids. The CDR3 region has the DNA TGCAGCGTCGGACTAGCGGGCCCCTACGAGCAGTACTTC. Its translation: CSVGLAGPYEQYF.

The rearrangement uses TRBV9 and TRBJ2-7, with 9 bases lining up with TRBD1. The V gene end was trimmed by 3 bases and the J gene end by 5 bases; junction bases not matched to a gene: 6. Germline-derived CDR1 and CDR2 are SGDLS and YYNGEE. This CDR3 comprises 14 residues. The CDR3 DNA follows: TGTGCCAGCAGCGGACCGGACAGGGGCCACGAGCAGTACTTC. Amino acid sequence: CASSGPDRGHEQYF.

CDR3 residues: CASLLDRVYGYTF. Here the CDR3 DNA reads TGTGCCTCCTTACTGGACAGGGTATATGGCTACACCTTC. The V and J genes are TRBV30 and TRBJ1-2, with 8 bases fitting TRBD1. V lost 7 bases and J lost 5; bases outside the gene matches: 9. The CDR3 is 13 amino acids. From germline, CDR1 is GTSNPN and CDR2 SVGIG (reference sequence).